These 16 T cell receptor beta chains were all obtained from the same sample, sequenced in a study of naive and memory T cell subsets. An equimolar mix of two oligonucleotides served as the beta constant-region primer for TRBC1 and TRBC2. From the UMI-ligation and nested PCR reads, TCRdb called clonotypes with MiXCR, one entry per CDR3 protein. The data contain 70,000 to 95,000 distinct CDR3 sequences, over 7% of them singletons. The sequenced sample was central memory CD4+ T cells from blood. All receptors derive from a human donor in good health.

CDR3: CSASPGFTGTQYF. As DNA, the CDR3 is TGCAGTGCTAGCCCGGGATTTACGGGGACCCAGTACTTC. The J gene is TRBJ2-5, the V gene TRBV20-1, with a tentative D call TRBD2 (5 bases). Trimming took 3 bases from V and 7 from J, leaving 15 bases between them. The CDR3 consists of 13 residues. Germline V gene data show CDR1 as DFQATT and CDR2 as SNEGSKA (reference sequence).

This clonotype was seen at least ten times. J is TRBJ1-6 and V is TRBV2, with a possible D match to TRBD1 (5 bases). The CDR3 is made up of 13 amino acids. With 6 bases removed from V and 8 bases from J, the gap between germline ends came to 11 bases. Looked up from germline, CDR1 is SNHLY and CDR2 is FYNNEI. CDR3 sequence: CASRGDSDSPLHF. In nucleotides, the CDR3 is TGTGCCAGCAGGGGGGACTCGGATTCACCCCTCCACTTT. The complete variable domain, with remaining parts taken from reference TRBV2 and TRBJ1-6, reads EPEVTQTPSHQVTQMGQEVILRCVPISNHLYFYWYRQILGQKVEFLVSFYNNEISEKSEIFDDQFSVERPDGSNFTLKIRSTKLEDSAMYFCASRGDSDSPLHFGNGTRLTVT.

Concerning this clonotype: A much larger clone differs from this one at a single base, so this may be a read error. The rearrangement uses TRBV18 and TRBJ1-1; no definite D call. With 3 bases removed from V and 3 bases from J, the gap between germline ends came to 11 bases. Germline values: CDR1 KGHSH, CDR2 LQKENI. This CDR3 has 14 residues. In DNA, the CDR3 is TGTGCCAGCTCACCCGTCAGGCGATACACTGAAGCTTTCTTT. Translating it yields CASSPVRRYTEAFF.

This clonotype was counted ten times or more. This chain connects TRBV27 to TRBJ2-1, with D tentatively TRBD2 (6 bases). Trimming left V 5 bases short and J 10 bases short, with 18 bases between. Germline values: CDR1 MNHEY, CDR2 SMNVEV (reference sequence). CDR3 size: 14 residues. The CDR3: CASSPRDGLQEQFF. CDR3 in DNA: TGTGCCAGCAGTCCCCGGGACGGACTACAAGAGCAGTTCTTC.

CDR3 residues: CASSAAWSSYEQYF. Here the CDR3 DNA reads TGTGCCAGCAGTGCCGCGTGGAGCTCCTACGAGCAGTACTTC. The chain carries TRBV6-1 and TRBJ2-7; no firm D call. V dropped 4 bases and J dropped 0 bases, with 10 bases sitting between them. Germline V lookup: CDR1 MNHNS, CDR2 SASEGT. The CDR3 length is 14 residues.

V gene TRBV4-2 combines with J gene TRBJ1-4; the match to TRBD1 covers 10 bases. CDR3 length equals 15 residues. Trimming took 1 base from V and 7 from J; bases not matched to a gene: 3. Germline V gives CDR1 LGHNA, CDR2 YNFKEQ. The CDR3 bases are TGTGCCAGCAGCCAAGCCCGGACAGGGGGTGAAAAACTGTTTTTT. Protein product: CASSQARTGGEKLFF.

In its sample, this clonotype was seen many times. This chain joins TRBV7-3 and TRBJ2-2, with D possibly being TRBD2 (5 bases). This CDR3 is 15 amino acids long. Trimming pared 5 bases from V and 6 bases from J, leaving 16 bases between. Germline V gene data show CDR1 as SGHTA and CDR2 as FQGTGA. CDR3 DNA: TGTGCCAGCAGCGTCGGACCAACGGAGGCCGGGGAGCTGTTTTTT. Residues: CASSVGPTEAGELFF. Full variable domain (rest looked up from reference TRBV7-3 and TRBJ2-2): GAGVSQTPSNKVTEKGKYVELRCDPISGHTALYWYRQSLGQGPEFLIYFQGTGAADDSGLPNDRFFAVRPEGSVSTLKIQRTERGDSAVYLCASSVGPTEAGELFFGEGSRLTVL.

In its sample, this clonotype was seen many times. The V gene is TRBV29-1, the J gene TRBJ1-2; maybe TRBD1 (6 bases). Trimming took 5 bases from V and 5 from J, leaving 15 bases between them. The CDR3 is 13 amino acids. The germline V gene has CDR1 SQVTM and CDR2 ANQGSEA. The chain's CDR3 is CSVTPGALYGYTF. CDR3 sequence (DNA): TGCAGCGTTACTCCAGGGGCCCTTTATGGCTACACCTTC.

In its sample, this clonotype was seen many times. The chain carries TRBV20-1 and TRBJ1-1; the D is unclear. CDR3 length: 12 amino acids. Germline CDR1 reads DFQATT; CDR2 reads SNEGSKA (reference sequence). Trimming took 5 bases from V and 3 from J, leaving 10 bases between them. Here the CDR3 reads CSALDGYTEAFF. The CDR3 nucleotides are TGCAGTGCTTTGGACGGCTACACTGAAGCTTTCTTT.

This clonotype was counted many times. The chain has TRBV7-2 and TRBJ1-5, with D tentatively TRBD1 (6 bases). The CDR3 is 15 amino acids. The V end lost 6 bases, the J end lost 3 bases, and 15 bases lay between the germline ends. CDR1 is SGHTA and CDR2 is FQGNSA in the germline V gene. CDR3 coding DNA: TGTGCCAGCAGACGTAACCGGGACACCAATCAGCCCCAGCATTTT. As protein: CASRRNRDTNQPQHF.

This clonotype was recorded many times. The genes are TRBV20-1 and TRBJ2-1; D uncertain. Germline V gene lookup returns CDR1 DFQATT and CDR2 SNEGSKA (reference sequence). The CDR3 is made up of 12 amino acids. V lost 6 bases and J lost 8, with 14 bases in between. CDR3 DNA: TGCAGTGCCCTACCTTCAAGCCATGAGCAGTTCTTC. It codes for CSALPSSHEQFF.

This rearrangement joins TRBV5-1 to TRBJ2-5; possible D gene TRBD1, 6 bases. V was shortened by 0 bases and J by 5 bases, with 14 bases between the two germline ends. This CDR3 spans 15 amino acids. Germline V gene sequence: CDR1 SGHRS, CDR2 YFSETQ. The CDR3 sequence: CASSLGSQGSETQYF. Here the CDR3 DNA reads TGCGCCAGCAGCTTGGGCTCACAGGGTAGCGAGACCCAGTACTTC.

The rearrangement uses TRBV3-2 and TRBJ2-7; the table calls TRBD2, which could not be checked here. TRBV3-2 is noted as a pseudogene. This CDR3 is built from 14 residues. The CDR3 loop reads CASSQASFPYEQYF. CDR3 nucleotide sequence: TGTGCCAGCAGCCAGGCTAGCTTCCCCTACGAGCAGTACTTC.

This clonotype was detected a few times. This rearrangement joins TRBV19 to TRBJ2-6; a possible D gene is TRBD2 (6 bases). Germline lookup yields CDR1 LNHDA and CDR2 SQIVND (reference sequence). The CDR3 is made up of 16 amino acids. Trimming took 8 bases from V and 0 from J, leaving 14 bases between them. The CDR3, as DNA: TGTGCCAGTGGGTATCCGGGAGCCTCTGGGGCCAACGTCCTGACTTTC. Amino acids: CASGYPGASGANVLTF.

This clonotype occurred many times. The V call is TRBV20-1, the J call TRBJ2-1; tentatively, D is TRBD2 (6 bases). Per germline, CDR1 DFQATT and CDR2 SNEGSKA (reference sequence). The CDR3 extends over 14 amino acids. V dropped 5 bases and J dropped 2 bases, with 13 bases sitting between them. CDR3 coding DNA: TGCAGTGCTGTCCCCGGGAGTACCTACAATGAGCAGTTCTTC. Protein product: CSAVPGSTYNEQFF.

This clonotype was observed a few times. The chain recombines TRBV28 with TRBJ2-7; 7 bases fit TRBD1. Trimming cost V 7 bases and J 6 bases; bases outside gene matches: 9. CDR3 length: 13 amino acids. Germline-derived CDR1 and CDR2 are MDHEN and SYDVKM. The CDR3: CASKTGSRVEQYF. CDR3 nucleotides: TGTGCCAGCAAGACAGGGTCAAGGGTCGAGCAGTACTTC.